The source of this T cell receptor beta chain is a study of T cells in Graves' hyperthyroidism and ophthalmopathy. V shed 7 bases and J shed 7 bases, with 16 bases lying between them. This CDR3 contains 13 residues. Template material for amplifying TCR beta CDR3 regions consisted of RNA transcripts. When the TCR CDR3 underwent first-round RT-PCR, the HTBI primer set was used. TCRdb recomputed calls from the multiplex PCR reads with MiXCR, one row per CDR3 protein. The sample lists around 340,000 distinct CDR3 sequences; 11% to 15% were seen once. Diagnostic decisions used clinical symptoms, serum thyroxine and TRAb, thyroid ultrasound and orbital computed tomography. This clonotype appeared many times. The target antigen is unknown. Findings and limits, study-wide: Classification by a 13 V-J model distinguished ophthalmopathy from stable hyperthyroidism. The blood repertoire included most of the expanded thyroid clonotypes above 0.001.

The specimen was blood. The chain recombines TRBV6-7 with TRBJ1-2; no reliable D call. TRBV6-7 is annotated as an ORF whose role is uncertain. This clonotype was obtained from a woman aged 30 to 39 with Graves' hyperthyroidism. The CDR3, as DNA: TGTGCCAGCAAAGGCGGCGATAACACTGGCTACACCTTC. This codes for CASKGGDNTGYTF.